This T cell receptor (beta chain) appears in the sequencing data of a study of blood T cell repertoires in COVID-19 (dated by TCRdb to the early 2020s). The study in broad terms: Samples from collaborators originated in the United States, Italy and Spain and spanned both the acute and convalescent phases of COVID-19. The prospective study material was composed of cDNA or gDNA derived from T cells, B-cell-depleted T cells, or PBMCs. Subjects who had been exposed to COVID-19, were actively infected with it, or had recovered from it provided the deeply sampled blood TCRbeta repertoires that made up the dataset. The repertoires were released in a freely available public database intended as a resource for research on the immune response to SARS-CoV-2. The samples were drawn from the first 160 participants of the ongoing ImmuneRACE study and from over a thousand subjects provided by 6 global collaborators. Sample metadata almost always included a de-identified subject ID, COVID-19 status, age in years and sex. HLA class I and class II types, where available, came from metadata supplied by the sample provider rather than from assay-based typing.

The immunoSEQ Assay, a bias-controlled multiplex PCR, was used to amplify TCRbeta CDR3 regions from genomic DNA. Per the original workflow: Nucleated cell counts per sample were estimated from amplification of reference gene primers within the assay. To quantify the absolute abundance of each unique TCRbeta CDR3 rearrangement, sequence reads were collapsed and filtered. For each sample, productive Simpson clonality was calculated as the square root of Simpson's diversity index over productive rearrangements. The immuneACCESS repertoire file appears here via TCRdb, limited to in-frame rearrangements. These files lack a portion of the clones; in checked studies, under half of the deficit traces to unresolved V genes, and the cause of the others is not known. V and J calls and clone size are copied from that table; D and trimming were computed from the DNA. Within this sample are about 240,000 clones, with around 87% of them counted one time only. The top ten hold just over 7% of the sample.

The research as a whole found: How much clinical and demographic metadata was included differed by source and by participant, and the metadata was provided uncurated.

Another Seattle source contributed samples from volunteer blood donors who had recovered from COVID-19. Collaborating institutions collected whole blood in K2EDTA tubes following their own protocols. For TCRbeta analysis, collaborator samples were shipped as frozen whole blood, as isolated PBMCs, or as DNA extracted from either sample type. This clone was observed at least ten times. There is no known antigen for this receptor. Base quality data are lacking; no much larger clone is found one base away. Sample: peripheral blood. The receptor comes from a man aged 55 to 69 who had recovered from COVID-19.

The DNA is TGTGCCAGCTCACCTAGACAGGGAGCGGATACGCAGTATTTT. Translated, this is CASSPRQGADTQYF. The chain was built from TRBV18 and TRBJ2-3, and 7 junction bases match TRBD1. The CDR3 starts with the cysteine, ends with the phenylalanine, and has 14 residues. Of the read, only the CDR3 DNA is kept; its 42 bases are in frame from base 1. From V the trimming removes 3 bases and from J it removes 6 bases, while the gene matches leave 6 bases of the junction unaccounted for. Per the germline V gene, KGHSH is the CDR1 and LQKENI is the CDR2.